This T cell receptor beta chain was sequenced during a study of cytomegalovirus exposure and HLA in healthy donors. Study at large: From roughly 180 million T cells, an earlier analysis saw approximately 110 million unique TCR beta sequences.

In the case of this clone: The target antigen is unknown.

13 Jbeta primers and 60 Vbeta primers were used for the PCR. Profiling relied on immunoSEQ multiplex PCR, and the TCRdb table lists in-frame clones only, not all of them. The table records roughly 34,000 clones, about two thirds of them present only once. The CDR3 spans 15 residues. Losses at the gene ends were 6 bases for V and 2 bases for J; bases not matched to a gene: 10. Germline CDR1 is MDHEN and CDR2 is SYDVKM. Points from the study as a whole: Segments of the TCR beta V type were, in most cases, productive about 90% or about 30% of the time in an earlier analysis. Researchers counted 150 to 200 TCR beta chains as cytomegalovirus-associated.

This clonotype was obtained from a man in his forties in good health and CMV-seropositive. Material: PBMCs. The chain couples TRBV28 to TRBJ2-7, with 7 bases fitting TRBD1. Here the CDR3 DNA reads TGTGCCAGCAGGAACCGGGACAGCACAACCTACGAGCAGTACTTC. It translates to CASRNRDSTTYEQYF.